The 16 T cell receptor beta chains presented below share a single source sample, sequenced in a study of shared clonotypes between healthy human individuals (dated by TCRdb to about 2020). Receptor amplification or capture employed the immunoSEQ multiplex PCR assay. This immuneACCESS table, as held by TCRdb, lists in-frame sequences with V and J called but not all clones. Of the missing ones, under half trace to an unresolved V gene in checked studies; the others have no known cause. The sample table contains roughly 2 million clones; only one count was recorded for approximately 94% of them. The ten biggest clones cover approximately 0.13% of the sample. The sample taken for sequencing was naive CD4+ T cells sorted from blood. What this sample's cell subset or site label stands for: CD45RA+ positively selected. The source of these receptors is a man younger than 35 in good health.

In DNA form, the CDR3 reads TGTGCCTGGACCATGGGACAGGGGAACACCGGGGAGCTGTTTTTT. Translated, it gives CAWTMGQGNTGELFF. The rearrangement uses TRBV30 and TRBJ2-2, with 9 bases that match TRBD1. The CDR3 length is 15 residues. CDR1 and CDR2 from the germline V gene are GTSNPN and SVGIG (reference sequence). The ends lost 4 bases at V and 1 base at J; junction bases unmatched: 4.

This chain connects TRBV5-4 to TRBJ2-5; 11 positions agree with TRBD2. V dropped 4 bases and J dropped 1; count of bases not matched to a gene: 6. The CDR3 runs to 16 residues. CDR1 and CDR2 from the germline V gene are SGHNT and YYREEE (reference sequence). The CDR3 DNA reads TGTGCCAGCAGCCCAGGGACTAGCGGAGTCCAAGAGACCCAGTACTTC. Translation: CASSPGTSGVQETQYF.

This chain connects TRBV10-1 to TRBJ2-3; D is undetermined. CDR1 and CDR2 from the germline V gene are WNHNN and SYGVQD (reference sequence). Trimming left V 6 bases short and J 2 bases short, with 9 bases between. The CDR3 is 13 residues long. The CDR3 here is CASRGDTTDTQYF. Written as DNA, the CDR3 is TGCGCCAGCAGGGGTGACACCACAGATACGCAGTATTTT.

The CDR3 reads CASSFRDRPETYF. The CDR3 region has the DNA TGTGCCAGCAGTTTTAGGGACCGTCCGGAGACGTACTTC. V is TRBV28 and J is TRBJ2-7; D assignment may be TRBD1 or TRBD2 (5 bases each). CDR1 is MDHEN, CDR2 SYDVKM, per germline. Trimming cost V 3 bases and J 12 bases, with 18 bases left between them. The CDR3 runs 13 residues. The whole variable domain, filled in from reference TRBV28 and TRBJ2-7, reads DVKVTQSSRYLVKRTGEKVFLECVQDMDHENMFWYRQDPGLGLRLIYFSYDVKMKEKGDIPEGYSVSREKKERFSLILESASTNQTSMYLCASSFRDRPETYFGPGTRLTVT.

This chain links TRBV4-2 with TRBJ1-3; 10 bases agree with TRBD1. This CDR3 comprises 17 residues. V was pared by 1 base and J by 1 base, with 4 bases of the junction left unmatched. Germline loops: CDR1 LGHNA, CDR2 YNFKEQ. CDR3 coding DNA: TGTGCCAGCAGCCAAGGGGGACAGGGGTTTTCTGGAAACACCATATATTTT. Residues: CASSQGGQGFSGNTIYF.

The CDR3 is CASSGGTSGTYEQYF. The CDR3 bases are TGTGCCAGCAGTGGAGGGACTAGCGGGACCTACGAGCAGTACTTC. The J gene is TRBJ2-7, the V gene TRBV6-5, with 13 bases that match TRBD2. This CDR3 is built from 15 residues. Germline V gene sequence: CDR1 MNHEY, CDR2 SVGAGI. The V gene end was trimmed by 5 bases and the J gene end by 2 bases; junction bases not matched to a gene: 3.

A note on this clone: Other nucleotide sequences in the sample specify the same CDR3. The chain links TRBV6-1 to TRBJ1-2; D might be TRBD1 (5 bases). CDR3 length: 15 amino acids. Trimming left V 2 bases short and J 2 bases short, with 12 bases between. Germline CDR1 is MNHNS and CDR2 is SASEGT. CDR3 sequence (DNA): TGTGCCAGCAGTGAAAGCTCAGGGTTGAACTATGGCTACACCTTC. Its protein is CASSESSGLNYGYTF.

V usage is TRBV5-1 and J usage is TRBJ2-2; the D is unclear. Germline CDR1 is SGHRS and CDR2 is YFSETQ. Trimming took off 2 bases at V and 7 bases at J, with 12 bases between the two ends. The length of the CDR3 is 14 residues. The CDR3 sequence: CASSLRPPSGELFF. CDR3 nucleotide sequence: TGCGCCAGCAGCTTAAGACCTCCAAGCGGGGAGCTGTTTTTT.

CDR3 DNA sequence: TGTGCCTCTGGAGCGGGGGAGGGCAATCAGCCCCAGCATTTT. Protein product: CASGAGEGNQPQHF. The chain employs TRBV10-3 and TRBJ1-5; the D gene is possibly TRBD1 (5 bases). Between the trimmed V and J ends, which lost 11 bases and 2 bases, there was a span of 16 bases. The germline V gene encodes CDR1 ENHRY and CDR2 SYGVKD. The CDR3 length is 14 residues.

This clone was counted a few times. The chain carries TRBV28 and TRBJ1-2; no clear D. Germline V CDR1 and CDR2: MDHEN, SYDVKM. The CDR3 is made up of 14 amino acids. The V gene lost 3 bases and the J gene lost 1 base, with 9 bases spanning the gap. The CDR3 spells CASSFLQRNYGYTF. Written as DNA, the CDR3 is TGTGCCAGCAGTTTTTTACAACGTAACTATGGCTACACCTTC.

The rearrangement joins TRBV4-1 to TRBJ2-1; the match to TRBD2 covers 11 bases. CDR3 size: 20 residues. In germline, CDR1 is MGHRA, CDR2 YSYEKL. The trim removed 0 bases at V and 3 bases at J, leaving 13 bases unmatched. DNA of the CDR3: TGCGCCAGCAGCCAAGATTTAATGACTAGCGGGAACATCTTCTACAATGAGCAGTTCTTC. This gives the protein CASSQDLMTSGNIFYNEQFF.

This chain joins TRBV10-3 and TRBJ1-4, with D possibly TRBD1 on 6 matching bases. The germline V gene has CDR1 ENHRY and CDR2 SYGVKD. Trimming cost V 3 bases and J 0 bases, with 17 bases left between them. The CDR3 covers 18 residues. CDR3 DNA: TGTGCCATCAGTGACTCTACAGGGTTCGGAGCAACTAATGAAAAACTGTTTTTT. Its translation is CAISDSTGFGATNEKLFF.

The V and J genes are TRBV7-3 and TRBJ2-3; 8 nucleotides match TRBD1. Looked up from germline, CDR1 is SGHTA and CDR2 is FQGTGA. This CDR3 has 16 amino acids. The V segment lost 2 bases and the J segment 5 bases; nucleotides outside the gene matches: 9. Here the CDR3 reads CASSLLAGGSGDTQYF. The CDR3 DNA sequence: TGTGCCAGCAGCTTATTAGCAGGGGGCTCGGGAGATACGCAGTATTTT.

V gene TRBV29-1 combines with J gene TRBJ2-3, with no clear D. CDR1 and CDR2 (germline): SQVTM, ANQGSEA. The CDR3 runs 12 residues. Trimming left V 7 bases short and J 5 bases short, with 13 bases between. Here the CDR3 DNA reads TGCAGCGGGTGTACGATGGGAGATACGCAGTATTTT. This codes for CSGCTMGDTQYF.

Worth noting for this clone: This specimen includes other DNA sequences encoding the same CDR3. The chain is built from TRBV5-6 and TRBJ1-2, with D possibly TRBD1 on 5 matching bases. This CDR3 spans 14 amino acids. Germline loops: CDR1 SGHDT, CDR2 YYEEEE. Trimming pared 0 bases from V and 4 bases from J, leaving 10 bases between. The CDR3 DNA is TGTGCCAGCAGCTTGGAAGGGGTTGCCTATGGCTACACCTTC. This codes for CASSLEGVAYGYTF.

V gene TRBV6-5 combines with J gene TRBJ1-4; D is perhaps TRBD1 (5 bases). Trimming cost V 5 bases and J 7 bases, with 8 bases left between them. The germline V gene has CDR1 MNHEY and CDR2 SVGAGI. CDR3 length: 12 residues. As DNA, the CDR3 is TGTGCCAGCAGTCAGGGTTTTGAAAAACTGTTTTTT. Its translation: CASSQGFEKLFF.